This T cell receptor (beta chain) was sequenced for a study of HIV-infected patients and healthy controls. This clonotype was found a few times. This CDR3 comprises 14 residues. V was trimmed by 8 bases and J by 0 bases, leaving 12 bases between them. Each CDR3 protein is one row after TCRdb ran MiXCR on the 5' RACE reads. This sample carries about 64,000 distinct CDR3 sequences, roughly 21% of them seen once, and the ten largest clones take under 1.5%. This TCR was sampled from a human donor in good health. This sequence joins TRBV12-3 or TRBV12-4 and TRBJ2-3, with D perhaps matching TRBD1 or TRBD2 (5 bases each). Sample: CD4+ T cells from blood. The CDR3, as DNA: TGTGCCAGCCGTCGGGGCCCTAGCACAGATACGCAGTATTTT. Translation: CASRRGPSTDTQYF.